The clone carrying this T cell receptor beta chain was seen a handful of times. No antigen is known for it. This sample is drawn from a study of T cell repertoires in cytomegalovirus infection. Study at large: Indications came from public TCR beta signatures; they pointed to CMV infection and to a matching HLA type. Notes on the study in general: Clonotypes of TCR beta that were HLA-C-restricted and CMV-specific dominated the ex vivo response.

TCRdb itself ran the reads through MiXCR, one entry per CDR3 protein. The sample includes approximately 500,000 distinct CDR3 sequences, about 26% of them seen just once. The clonotype comes from a human donor in good health (CMV status not recorded). Some clones in this sample may be carry-over from other donors' samples. The source material was PBMCs.

CDR3 in DNA: TGTGCCTGGATGCCGGGAGTCGTCGGGGAGCTGTTTTTT. Protein: CAWMPGVVGELFF. The chain combines TRBV30 with TRBJ2-2, with D tentatively TRBD2 (6 bases). The germline gives CDR1 GTSNPN, CDR2 SVGIG (reference sequence). The CDR3 consists of 13 residues. Trimming stripped 4 bases from V and 7 bases from J, with 13 bases between.